These 21 T cell receptor beta chains were sequenced from one sample in a study of a mutant IDH1 vaccine in newly diagnosed glioma. Clones were read by immunoSEQ multiplex PCR, and TCRdb kept only the in-frame ones, dropping some. The repertoire consists of under 13,000 clones, with roughly 88% occurring once and the leading ten covering approximately 5.2%. Their antigens remain unidentified. Documented time point: week 23, last vaccination. Vaccinated patients received 300 ug of mutant IDH1 20-mer peptide per dose, with topical imiquimod. This specimen consisted of PBMCs, obtained from a glioma patient whose treatment included an IDH1 peptide vaccine. These receptors all stem from a woman aged 40 to 55 with glioma. Some clones in this sample may be carry-over from other donors' samples.

This clone showed up just a few times. The V and J genes are TRBV14 and TRBJ2-5, with D perhaps matching TRBD1 or TRBD2 (5 bases each). Trimming cost V 4 bases and J 0 bases, with 6 bases left between them. The CDR3 runs to 13 residues. Germline CDR1 reads SGHDN; CDR2 reads FVKESK. CDR3: CASSRGYQETQYF. The CDR3 DNA sequence: TGTGCCAGCAGCCGGGGGTACCAAGAGACCCAGTACTTC.

This rearrangement joins TRBV5-1 to TRBJ2-6; D perhaps matches TRBD2 (7 bases). Trimming stripped 6 bases from V and 2 bases from J, with 18 bases between. CDR1 is SGHRS and CDR2 is YFSETQ in the germline V gene. The CDR3 totals 17 residues. The CDR3 bases are TGCGCCAGCACCGGGGGGCCGTCGAGGGCTGGGGCCAACGTCCTGACTTTC. This gives the protein CASTGGPSRAGANVLTF. The variable domain in full, with the rest retrieved from reference TRBV5-1 and TRBJ2-6, is KAGVTQTPRYLIKTRGQQVTLSCSPISGHRSVSWYQQTPGQGLQFLFEYFSETQRNKGNFPGRFSGRQFSNSRSEMNVSTLELGDSALYLCASTGGPSRAGANVLTFGAGSRLTVL.

V is TRBV10-1 and J is TRBJ2-2, with 8 bases identical to TRBD2. The CDR3 consists of 16 residues. V gave up 0 bases and J gave up 8 bases; unmatched junction bases: 8. Germline CDR1 WNHNN, CDR2 SYGVQD (reference sequence). CDR3 coding DNA: TGCGCCAGCAGTGAGTCGATTGCGGGAGGAGGAGGGGAGCTGTTTTTT. Its translation is CASSESIAGGGGELFF.

The chain recombines TRBV6-1 with TRBJ1-5, with D possibly TRBD1 on 5 matching bases. The V end lost 4 bases, the J end lost 6 bases, and 10 bases lay between the germline ends. The germline V gene has CDR1 MNHNS and CDR2 SASEGT. The CDR3 has 13 residues. The CDR3 loop reads CASSGERGQPQHF. The CDR3 DNA follows: TGTGCCAGCAGTGGGGAAAGGGGTCAGCCCCAGCATTTT.

The CDR3 loop is CASSRQGSPGANVLTF. In DNA, the CDR3 is TGTGCCAGCAGTCGGCAGGGGAGTCCTGGGGCCAACGTCCTGACTTTC. The V call is TRBV2, the J call TRBJ2-6, with a tentative D call TRBD1 (6 bases). V lost 5 bases to trimming and J lost 2 bases, with 13 bases between them. The CDR3 runs 16 residues. The germline V gene encodes CDR1 SNHLY and CDR2 FYNNEI. Together with reference TRBV2 and TRBJ2-6, the CDR3 gives the full variable domain: EPEVTQTPSHQVTQMGQEVILRCVPISNHLYFYWYRQILGQKVEFLVSFYNNEISEKSEIFDDQFSVERPDGSNFTLKIRSTKLEDSAMYFCASSRQGSPGANVLTFGAGSRLTVL.

The rearrangement uses TRBV2 and TRBJ2-5; no reliable D call. The germline V and J ends were trimmed by 3 bases and 3 bases, with 14 bases remaining between them. Germline assignment: CDR1 SNHLY and CDR2 FYNNEI. The CDR3 length is 15 residues. The CDR3 region is CASSDPLPAEETQYF. CDR3 DNA: TGTGCCAGCAGTGACCCCCTTCCCGCCGAAGAGACCCAGTACTTC. The whole variable domain, remainder taken from reference TRBV2 and TRBJ2-5, is EPEVTQTPSHQVTQMGQEVILRCVPISNHLYFYWYRQILGQKVEFLVSFYNNEISEKSEIFDDQFSVERPDGSNFTLKIRSTKLEDSAMYFCASSDPLPAEETQYFGPGTRLLVL.

This chain links TRBV15 with TRBJ2-7, with 9 bases matching TRBD1. Germline values: CDR1 LNHNV, CDR2 YYDKDF (reference sequence). The J segment lost 1 base and the V segment lost 0 bases, leaving 1 base of the junction unmatched. This CDR3 is built from 15 residues. The CDR3, as DNA: TGTGCCACCAGCAGAGAACAGGGGGCATCCTACGAGCAGTACTTC. This translates into CATSREQGASYEQYF.

The CDR3 spells CASSESRTNTGELFF. DNA of the CDR3: TGTGCCAGCAGTGAAAGCCGGACGAACACCGGGGAGCTGTTTTTT. This chain uses TRBV2 with TRBJ2-2, with D hard to call. V was pared by 2 bases and J by 0 bases, with 7 bases between. Germline CDR1 is SNHLY and CDR2 is FYNNEI. The CDR3 is 15 residues long.

The V and J genes are TRBV18 and TRBJ2-7, with a weak D call TRBD1 (6 bases). CDR1 KGHSH and CDR2 LQKENI come from the germline V gene. Deletions cut 5 bases from V and 2 bases from J, with 10 bases between. The CDR3 is made up of 13 amino acids. CDR3 amino acids: CASSVDSAYEQYF. The CDR3 DNA follows: TGTGCCAGCTCAGTGGACAGCGCCTACGAGCAGTACTTC.

This sequence joins TRBV7-2 and TRBJ2-2; D gene ambiguous. This CDR3 comprises 14 residues. Germline V gives CDR1 SGHTA, CDR2 FQGNSA. V lost 2 bases and J 1 base, leaving 5 bases between the germline ends. The CDR3 DNA is TGTGCCAGCAGCTTACACGGGAACACCGGGGAGCTGTTTTTT. Protein product: CASSLHGNTGELFF.

This chain uses TRBV6-5 with TRBJ1-1; D gene uncertain. The CDR3 sequence is 14 residues long. Per germline, CDR1 MNHEY and CDR2 SVGAGI. Trimming took off 6 bases at V and 0 bases at J, with 11 bases between the two ends. The CDR3 region is CASRRETVNTEAFF. CDR3 coding DNA: TGTGCCAGCAGAAGGGAGACGGTGAACACTGAAGCTTTCTTT.

This clone was seen just once. The chain uses TRBV29-1 and TRBJ2-7; TRBD2 aligns across 10 bases. This CDR3 is built from 14 residues. After removal of 5 bases from V and 3 bases from J, the junction contained 7 bases not matched to a gene. CDR1 is SQVTM and CDR2 is ANQGSEA in the germline V gene. The CDR3 DNA sequence: TGCAGCGTTCTTTTAGCGGGGGGAGTCTACGAGCAGTACTTC. Protein sequence: CSVLLAGGVYEQYF.

The rearrangement uses TRBV11-2 and TRBJ2-7; D is unclear. Per germline, CDR1 SGHAT and CDR2 FQNNGV. The CDR3 has 16 amino acids. V lost 2 bases to trimming and J lost 3 bases, with 17 bases between them. In DNA form, the CDR3 reads TGTGCCAGCAGCTTAAGGAACAAGGACCCACTCTACGAGCAGTACTTC. Its protein is CASSLRNKDPLYEQYF.

The CDR3 loop reads CASTRERNTEAFF. The CDR3 nucleotides are TGTGCCAGCACGCGGGAAAGGAACACTGAAGCTTTCTTT. This chain uses TRBV2 with TRBJ1-1; no clear D. V was trimmed by 7 bases and J by 1 base, leaving 10 bases between them. The V gene's germline CDR1 is SNHLY and CDR2 FYNNEI. CDR3 length: 13 residues.

The genes are TRBV7-9 and TRBJ1-2; weak D call: TRBD1 (5 bases). Trimming took off 5 bases at V and 2 bases at J, with 15 bases between the two ends. The CDR3 loop spans 15 amino acids. Germline CDR1 is SEHNR and CDR2 is FQNEAQ (reference sequence). DNA of the CDR3: TGTGCCAGCAGCCAATCCGGGACTGCGAACTATGGCTACACCTTC. Translation gives CASSQSGTANYGYTF. Drawing the rest from reference TRBV7-9 and TRBJ1-2, the complete variable domain is DTGVSQNPRHKITKRGQNVTFRCDPISEHNRLYWYRQTLGQGPEFLTYFQNEAQLEKSRLLSDRFSAERPKGSFSTLEIQRTEQGDSAMYLCASSQSGTANYGYTFGSGTRLTVV.

This clone was counted a single time. Here the CDR3 DNA reads TGTGCCAGCAGCCAAGACCCACGTTTAGAGCCCCAGCATTTT. Protein sequence: CASSQDPRLEPQHF. The chain has TRBV4-2 and TRBJ1-5; D is ambiguous. The length of the CDR3 is 14 residues. The germline V and J ends were trimmed by 0 bases and 8 bases, with 11 bases remaining between them. Per germline, CDR1 LGHNA and CDR2 YNFKEQ.

The chain joins TRBV19 to TRBJ2-6; no definite D call. CDR1 LNHDA and CDR2 SQIVND come from the germline V gene (reference sequence). The V and J ends lost 6 bases and 1 base respectively, with 4 bases between them. This CDR3 has 13 amino acids. CDR3 coding DNA: TGTGCCAGTAGCCCGTCTGGGGCCAACGTCCTGACTTTC. Its protein product is CASSPSGANVLTF.

This clone was observed once. The chain combines TRBV9 with TRBJ2-1; 10 bases fit TRBD1. From germline, CDR1 is SGDLS and CDR2 YYNGEE. The CDR3 spans 15 residues. Trimming at V came to 0 bases and at J to 8 bases, leaving 5 bases not matched to a gene. The CDR3 is CASSVGGTGVHEQFF. In DNA form, the CDR3 reads TGTGCCAGCAGCGTAGGTGGGACAGGGGTGCATGAGCAGTTCTTC.

The V and J genes are TRBV4-2 and TRBJ1-4; D call uncertain. Germline CDR1 LGHNA, CDR2 YNFKEQ. The CDR3 is 12 residues long. V was cut by 3 bases and J by 3 bases, with 2 bases left in between. The CDR3 DNA follows: TGTGCCAGCAGCCATTCTAATGAAAAACTGTTTTTT. It specifies CASSHSNEKLFF.

The chain has TRBV6-4 and TRBJ2-7, with D maybe TRBD2 (6 bases). The ends were cut back, 6 bases at V and 0 bases at J, with 21 bases in the middle. Germline loops: CDR1 MRHNA, CDR2 SNTAGT. This CDR3 spans 17 amino acids. The CDR3 region is CASRPPPGDQSSYEQYF. As DNA, the CDR3 is TGTGCCAGCAGACCCCCTCCGGGGGACCAGAGCTCCTACGAGCAGTACTTC.

The chain uses TRBV2 and TRBJ1-6; D perhaps matches TRBD1 (6 bases). The CDR3 totals 15 residues. The V and J ends lost 8 bases and 7 bases respectively, with 18 bases between them. Germline V gene lookup returns CDR1 SNHLY and CDR2 FYNNEI. The CDR3 DNA is TGTGCCAGCCTTGACTTAGCAACAGGGAATTCACCCCTCCACTTT. Its protein is CASLDLATGNSPLHF.